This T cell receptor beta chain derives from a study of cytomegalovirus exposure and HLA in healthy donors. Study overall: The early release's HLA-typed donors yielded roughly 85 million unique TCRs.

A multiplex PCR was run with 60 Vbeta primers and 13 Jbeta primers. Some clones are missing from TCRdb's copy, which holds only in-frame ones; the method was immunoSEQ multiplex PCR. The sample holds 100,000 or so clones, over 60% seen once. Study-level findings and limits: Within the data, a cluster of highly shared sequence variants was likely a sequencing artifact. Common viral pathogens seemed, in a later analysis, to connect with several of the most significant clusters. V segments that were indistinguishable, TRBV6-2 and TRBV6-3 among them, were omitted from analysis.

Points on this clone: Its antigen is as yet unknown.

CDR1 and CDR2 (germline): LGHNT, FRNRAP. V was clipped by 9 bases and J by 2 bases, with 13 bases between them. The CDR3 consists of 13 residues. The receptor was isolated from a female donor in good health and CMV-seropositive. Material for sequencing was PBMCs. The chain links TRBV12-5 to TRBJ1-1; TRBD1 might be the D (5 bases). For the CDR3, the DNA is TGTGCTAGCTCGGGGACTGCCAACACTGAAGCTTTCTTT. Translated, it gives CASSGTANTEAFF.